These 8 T cell receptor beta chains came from one sample sequenced in a study of blood T cell repertoires in COVID-19 (dated by TCRdb to 2020 to 2022). The method behind the library was the immunoSEQ multiplex PCR assay. TCRdb obtained this table from immuneACCESS and retained in-frame rearrangements with V and J assigned. These tables miss some clones; where compared with another copy, unresolved V genes account for less than half of the shortfall, and the remainder is unexplained. This sample lists around 250,000 clones; around 80% were detected once. The top ten clones comprise approximately 6% of the sample. Input material: peripheral blood. The receptors were sampled from a man older than 75 with acute or convalescent COVID-19.

CDR3 protein: CSVVQGLDEQFF. CDR3 bases: TGCAGCGTTGTGCAGGGACTAGACGAGCAGTTCTTC. V and J are TRBV29-1 and TRBJ2-1; TRBD2 aligns across 8 bases. V shed 4 bases, J shed 10 bases, and the junction held 6 bases outside the gene matches. This CDR3 has 12 amino acids. Germline V gives CDR1 SQVTM, CDR2 ANQGSEA.

The chain combines TRBV28 with TRBJ1-4; D is unresolved. The CDR3 is made up of 15 amino acids. Trimming shortened V by 4 bases and J by 8 bases, and 17 bases separated the two germline ends. Germline V gives CDR1 MDHEN, CDR2 SYDVKM. CDR3 in DNA: TGTGCCAGCAGTTCCCTGGAGGCGTCGGGGGAAAAACTGTTTTTT. Translated: CASSSLEASGEKLFF.

This clone appeared a single time. The gene calls are TRBV30 and TRBJ1-6, with 8 bases aligning to TRBD1. Germline V gene lookup returns CDR1 GTSNPN and CDR2 SVGIG (reference sequence). Germline trimming cut 5 bases from V and 10 bases from J; bases unmatched to any gene: 7. The CDR3 extends over 13 amino acids. The CDR3 loop is CAWGQGIRSPLHF. The CDR3 region has the DNA TGTGCCTGGGGACAGGGAATTCGGTCACCCCTCCACTTT.

This clone was observed a handful of times. In nucleotides, the CDR3 is TGTGCCAGCAGCTTATCAGGCTTTTGGGAAGCTTTCTTT. The encoded protein is CASSLSGFWEAFF. V gene TRBV7-8 combines with J gene TRBJ1-1, with D hard to call. Germline CDR1 and CDR2: SGHVS and FQNEAQ. Trimming left V 2 bases short and J 8 bases short, with 12 bases between. This CDR3 has 13 residues.

The rearrangement uses TRBV6-5 and TRBJ2-2; D is possibly TRBD1 (5 bases). The V and J ends lost 6 bases and 4 bases respectively, with 12 bases between them. The length of the CDR3 is 14 residues. Germline lookup yields CDR1 MNHEY and CDR2 SVGAGI. CDR3 DNA: TGTGCCAGCAGGGGGCCCGTGGGCACCGGGGAGCTGTTTTTT. It translates to CASRGPVGTGELFF.

The chain carries TRBV11-2 and TRBJ2-1, with 8 nucleotides matching TRBD1. V shed 3 bases and J 0 bases; nucleotides not matched to a gene: 1. Per germline, CDR1 SGHAT and CDR2 FQNNGV. The CDR3 is 15 residues long. The CDR3 sequence is CASSFGQGSYNEQFF. CDR3 in DNA: TGTGCCAGCAGCTTTGGACAGGGCTCCTACAATGAGCAGTTCTTC.

The chain is built from TRBV5-1 and TRBJ2-5; D perhaps matches TRBD1 (6 bases). Trimming removed 5 bases at V and 0 bases at J, with 14 bases between. Germline CDR1 and CDR2: SGHRS and YFSETQ. The CDR3 length is 15 residues. The CDR3 nucleotides read TGCGCCAGCAGATCTCTCTCAGGGGACCAAGAGACCCAGTACTTC. Its translation: CASRSLSGDQETQYF.

The chain employs TRBV23-1 and TRBJ2-5; weak D call: TRBD1 (5 bases). TRBV23-1 is placed among ORFs of uncertain function. V shed 7 bases and J shed 2 bases, with 17 bases lying between them. This CDR3 comprises 15 residues. This chain's CDR3 is CASMRGFRAQETQYF. CDR3 nucleotides: TGCGCCAGCATGAGAGGATTCAGGGCTCAAGAGACCCAGTACTTC.